This TCR beta chain derives from a study of blood T cells in healthy people across ages (dated by TCRdb to the mid-2010s). Notes on the research overall: In model experiments, roughly one uniquely barcoded TCR beta cDNA molecule per two T cells was captured by template switching. Four age groups were formed from the donors: young (average about 17 years), middle-aged (approximately 39), aged (roughly 59) and long-lived (less than 85). Using the same blood draw, the study looked at two additional independent replicas of 1 million unique cDNA reads for two donors, one aged 18 to 30 and the other aged 80 or older. Age-related changes in TCR beta repertoire diversity were measured in the study by deep sequencing normalized with unique cDNA molecular identifiers. The full study reports these points: Because profiling used bulk unsorted PBMCs, naive and antigen-experienced compartments could not be compared conclusively. The long-lived group showed more naive CD4+ T cells, fewer expanded clones and increased TCR diversity than the aged group, suggesting age selection. Because donor CMV infection status was unknown, age-related changes in expanded clonotypes were potentially confounded. Estimates of total diversity based on one million sequenced T cells were regarded as lower bounds and as underestimates. The percentage of naive T cells measured by flow cytometry correlated strongly with observed TCR beta diversity. Observed TCR beta diversity per million T cells fell roughly linearly with age, and a significant reduction was already apparent by age roughly 40.

The trim is 3 bases for V and 6 bases for J, with a gap of 12 bases between the germline ends. The CDR3 runs 14 residues from the cysteine to the phenylalanine. Only the CDR3 region is kept as DNA, spanning 42 bases read in frame from base 1. The germline V gene supplies CDR1 SGHTA and CDR2 FQGTGA. This clonotype has more than one count but fewer than ten. It lacks a known antigen. No clone much larger than this one lies a single base away; base qualities are absent. The library was prepared using 5' RACE. Sequencing relied on an Illumina HiSeq 2500. A second PCR of roughly 7 to 11 cycles was performed with a sample-barcoded 5' primer and a J-beta primer mix. A unique molecular identifier was introduced onto each TCR beta cDNA molecule by a template-switch 5' adaptor carrying 12 random nucleotides. At least 2.5 million CDR3-containing paired-end reads were obtained from each sample. The Mint cDNA synthesis kit, primed by a TRBC-specific oligonucleotide, was used to synthesize first-strand cDNA from all RNA. After uracil-DNA glycosylase treatment, a first 18-cycle PCR used universal primers M1SS and BC2_uni_R on all cDNA. The original methods were these. Each sample was normalized by randomly selecting 1 million high-quality reads, each carrying a distinct molecular identifier. Instead of being binned into consensus sequences, reads with shared molecular identifiers were discarded. MiTCR, run with a Q25 quality threshold and the strictest error-elimination algorithm, handled CDR3 identification, clonotype clustering and error correction. Lower-bound total TCR beta diversity was estimated with a nonparametric unseen species model using Euler transformation. The public sequencing data were trimmed at Q25 with fastp and processed into clonotypes with MiXCR by TCRdb, which kept only in-frame beta chains. Every entry covers one CDR3 protein and lists the most common genes and DNA from its rows. TCRdb, not the authors, supplied the V and J calls. The sample table holds 750,000 to 850,000 distinct CDR3 sequences, of which roughly 25% were seen once. Under 4.5% of the sample is in the top ten clones.

Systemically healthy Caucasian individuals from Russia, 35 to 40 in total and aged roughly 6 to 95 years, were included as donors. Each donor gave ten milliliters of peripheral blood, collected into EDTA-treated Vacutainer tubes. Ficoll-Paque density-gradient centrifugation was used to isolate PBMCs, with at least 6.5 million per sample. Trizol reagent was used to extract total RNA from the PBMCs, yielding at least 5 micrograms per sample. The percentages of naive CD45RAhigh/CD27high T cells were determined by flow cytometry on a PBMC aliquot from every donor. This sample also belongs to another study, concerning T cells of mothers and their children. The other study reports the following: Donors were nine systemically healthy Caucasian individuals: three mothers and their six children. cDNA synthesis consumed the entire amount of extracted RNA, loaded at approximately 1.5 ug RNA in each 15 ul reaction. In the second PCR, the M1S primer introduced both the sample barcodes and 2-4 random nucleotides. Over 9.5 million TCR beta CDR3 reads were obtained for each mother, and millions of reads were obtained for each child. Thymic selection similarly shapes TCR recombination output in related and unrelated pairs, with minor effect from inherited differences. Related mother-child pairs always showed normalized repertoire overlap that was slightly higher than in unrelated mother-child pairs, though the difference was never significant. With a sensitivity of 90 to 100 clones per million clonotypes, no persistent microchimeric T cell clones were detected. To look for features that set related mother-child pairs apart from unrelated individuals, the researchers ran deep NGS to compare the TCR beta repertoires of mothers and children. The mean age was 40 +/- 4 years for the mothers and approximately 11 +/- 4 years for the children. Libraries were sequenced on Illumina HiSeq 2000 with 100+100 nt paired-end reads after adapter ligation with NEBNext reagents. To prevent cross-contamination, the mother and child libraries were prepared a month apart and were sequenced in separate runs. For each donor, somewhere between roughly 500,000 and 2,300,000 distinct TCR beta clonotypes were identified. Naive TCR beta clonotypes were estimated from low-frequency clonotypes matched to each donor's FACS-determined naive share, without sorting.

In this chain, TRBV7-3 is recombined with TRBJ2-1; the D gene is perhaps TRBD2, on 5 matching bases. The sample consisted of blood. The sequence was obtained from a boy aged 5-17 years in good health. The CDR3 corresponds to CASSFTGSGNEQFF. The bases are TGTGCCAGCAGCTTCACGGGATCAGGCAATGAGCAGTTCTTC.